This is a list of T cell receptor beta chains from one sample in a study of blood T cells in healthy people across ages. TCRdb re-analysed the 5' RACE reads in MiXCR, keeping a single row per CDR3 protein. The sample has about 2 million distinct CDR3 sequences, less than 50% seen once. Sequencing was carried out using blood. The receptors come from a middle-aged woman in good health. Each CDR3 is given with its conserved first and last residue. A D gene is named only where the DNA matches it firmly. Size is omitted from some rows. Given values are once, few, many or a class for expanded clones.

abundance,j_gene,d_gene,v_gene,CDR3aa,CDR3nt
few,TRBJ2-7,TRBD2,TRBV6-5,CASRPTSGGTYEQYF,TGTGCCAGCAGACCAACTAGCGGGGGTACCTACGAGCAGTACTTC
.,TRBJ2-7,TRBD1,TRBV6-1,CASSFWGTGSYEQYF,TGTGCCAGCAGTTTCTGGGGGACAGGAAGCTACGAGCAGTACTTC
.,TRBJ1-4,.,TRBV6-2/TRBV6-3,CASLGQSEKLFF,TGTGCCAGCCTGGGACAAAGTGAAAAACTGTTTTTT
.,TRBJ2-3,.,TRBV7-2,CASSYNYQTQYF,TGTGCCAGCAGCTATAATTACCAGACGCAGTATTTT
.,TRBJ2-3,TRBD2,TRBV6-2/TRBV6-3,CASSYTSGGGSTDTQYF,TGTGCCAGCAGTTATACTTCGGGGGGGGGTAGTACAGATACGCAGTATTTT
.,TRBJ1-5,.,TRBV6-2/TRBV6-3,CASNPDRPVNQPQHF,TGTGCCAGCAACCCGGACAGACCCGTTAATCAGCCCCAGCATTTT
.,TRBJ2-7,.,TRBV7-2,CASSSTEGHVEQYF,TGTGCCAGCAGCTCCACCGAGGGGCATGTCGAGCAGTACTTC
few,TRBJ2-3,TRBD2,TRBV7-2,CASSLFGGTSGGTDTQYF,TGTGCCAGCAGCTTATTCGGTGGGACCAGCGGGGGCACAGATACGCAGTATTTT
many,TRBJ2-1,TRBD2,TRBV4-1,CASSQVEAGGLNEQFF,TGCGCCAGCAGCCAAGTCGAAGCGGGGGGCCTCAATGAGCAGTTCTTC
.,TRBJ2-1,.,TRBV13,CASSFGNHNEQFF,TGTGCCAGCAGCTTCGGTAATCACAATGAGCAGTTCTTC
once,TRBJ2-1,.,TRBV6-5,CASRPDVYNEQFF,TGTGCCAGCAGGCCCGACGTCTACAATGAGCAGTTCTTC
few,TRBJ2-7,TRBD1,TRBV6-2/TRBV6-3,CASTQGTGSYEQYF,TGTGCCAGCACACAAGGGACAGGGAGCTACGAGCAGTACTTC
.,TRBJ2-7,.,TRBV5-5,CASSLDLIYEQYF,TGTGCCAGCAGCTTGGACTTAATTTACGAGCAGTACTTC
.,TRBJ1-2,TRBD1,TRBV20-1,CSASTGDLSYGYTF,TGCAGTGCGAGTACAGGGGACCTAAGCTATGGCTACACCTTC
few,TRBJ2-6,.,TRBV5-1,CASSSQGGANVLTF,TGCGCCAGCAGCTCCCAGGGGGGGGCCAACGTCCTGACTTTC
.,TRBJ1-5,.,TRBV28,CASSFGALGGPQHF,TGTGCCAGCAGTTTTGGCGCCCTAGGGGGGCCCCAGCATTTT
.,TRBJ2-3,TRBD2,TRBV7-2,CASSLWTSGSSSTDTQYF,TGTGCCAGCAGCTTGTGGACTAGCGGTTCTTCTAGCACAGATACGCAGTATTTT
few,TRBJ2-1,TRBD2,TRBV18,CASSSTSGGYFEQFF,TGTGCCAGCTCATCTACTAGCGGGGGGTATTTTGAGCAGTTCTTC
.,TRBJ1-6,TRBD1,TRBV5-1,CASNPGTGNSPLHF,TGCGCCAGCAATCCCGGGACAGGGAATTCACCCCTCCACTTT
.,TRBJ2-5,.,TRBV7-9,CASSSGTGAIQETQYF,TGTGCCAGCAGCTCCGGTACCGGGGCGATCCAAGAGACCCAGTACTTC
.,TRBJ1-4,.,TRBV7-2,CASSLVGREKLFF,TGTGCCAGCAGCTTAGTGGGTCGCGAAAAACTGTTTTTT
few,TRBJ2-3,.,TRBV20-1,CSASPADTQYF,TGCAGTGCTAGTCCGGCAGATACGCAGTATTTT
.,TRBJ2-2,.,TRBV9,CASSVFSRSGTGELFF,TGTGCCAGCAGCGTATTCAGCAGGTCGGGCACCGGGGAGCTGTTTTTT
.,TRBJ1-2,.,TRBV5-1,CASSVNKALYGYTF,TGCGCCAGCAGCGTGAACAAGGCCCTCTATGGCTACACCTTC
.,TRBJ2-7,TRBD1,TRBV11-2,CASSLDPTGDYEQYF,TGTGCCAGCAGCTTAGATCCTACAGGGGACTACGAGCAGTACTTC
.,TRBJ2-5,.,TRBV20-1,CSAPLVGGEETQYF,TGCAGTGCCCCTTTGGTCGGCGGAGAAGAGACCCAGTACTTC
.,TRBJ2-1,TRBD1,TRBV20-1,CSASDRGGLLQFF,TGCAGTGCTTCAGACAGGGGCGGTCTACTGCAGTTCTTC
few,TRBJ2-7,.,TRBV5-6,CASSGLLAGATYEQYF,TGTGCCAGCAGCGGCCTTCTCGCGGGGGCCACCTACGAGCAGTACTTC
.,TRBJ1-2,.,TRBV5-1,CASSLDRVLGGYTF,TGCGCCAGCAGCTTGGACAGGGTATTAGGTGGCTACACCTTC
.,TRBJ2-3,.,TRBV27,CASLRGRGHGSDTQYF,TGTGCCAGCCTAAGGGGACGCGGGCACGGTTCAGATACGCAGTATTTT
.,TRBJ2-4,TRBD2,TRBV25-1,CASSEMGLAGGNIQYF,TGTGCCAGCAGTGAAATGGGACTAGCGGGGGGAAACATTCAGTACTTC
.,TRBJ2-1,TRBD1,TRBV27,CASSLTPGQGRPEFF,TGTGCCAGCAGTTTAACCCCGGGACAGGGTCGCCCTGAGTTCTTC
few,TRBJ2-7,TRBD2,TRBV20-1,CRGTSGGQWEQYF,TGCAGGGGGACTAGCGGGGGACAGTGGGAGCAGTACTTC
.,TRBJ2-7,.,TRBV28,CASSPGTLRTYEQYF,TGTGCCAGCAGTCCCGGGACTTTACGAACCTACGAGCAGTACTTC
.,TRBJ2-3,TRBD2,TRBV7-2,CASSLAPRTSGGTDMQYF,TGTGCCAGCAGCTTAGCGCCCCGGACTAGCGGGGGCACAGATATGCAGTATTTT
.,TRBJ1-5,.,TRBV9,CASSVSAGVNQPQHF,TGTGCCAGCAGCGTATCGGCAGGGGTAAATCAGCCCCAGCATTTT
.,TRBJ2-7,TRBD1,TRBV5-1,CASGWRADGTGSWYF,TGCGCCAGCGGCTGGAGGGCAGACGGGACAGGCTCATGGTACTTC
.,TRBJ2-1,.,TRBV28,CASSSLGGGARLLFEQFF,TGTGCCAGCAGTTCCCTCGGAGGGGGGGCCAGGTTGTTATTCGAGCAGTTCTTC
.,TRBJ2-3,TRBD2,TRBV4-1,CASGPSGSGGSDTQYF,TGCGCCAGCGGCCCAAGCGGAAGCGGGGGGTCAGATACGCAGTATTTT
.,TRBJ2-3,.,TRBV20-1,CSARELGRGLSTDTQYF,TGCAGTGCTAGAGAGTTGGGAAGGGGCCTCAGCACAGATACGCAGTATTTT
.,TRBJ2-5,.,TRBV20-1,CSAREVPPQETQYF,TGCAGTGCTAGAGAGGTACCTCCCCAAGAGACCCAGTACTTC
.,TRBJ1-1,.,TRBV20-1,CSARRRGGTEAFF,TGCAGTGCTAGAAGGAGGGGTGGCACTGAAGCTTTCTTT
.,TRBJ2-7,TRBD2,TRBV2,CASSDSGRAGQMYEQYF,TGTGCCAGCAGTGATAGTGGACGAGCGGGGCAAATGTACGAGCAGTACTTC
.,TRBJ2-4,.,TRBV3-1,CASSQDPAKNIQYF,TGTGCCAGCAGCCAAGACCCCGCCAAAAACATTCAGTACTTC
few,TRBJ2-4,.,TRBV3-1,CASSQVTTEAKNIQYF,TGTGCCAGCAGCCAAGTCACTACGGAGGCCAAAAACATTCAGTACTTC
few,TRBJ2-5,.,TRBV20-1,CSAEQGMVGQETQYF,TGCAGTGCCGAACAGGGAATGGTGGGCCAAGAGACCCAGTACTTC